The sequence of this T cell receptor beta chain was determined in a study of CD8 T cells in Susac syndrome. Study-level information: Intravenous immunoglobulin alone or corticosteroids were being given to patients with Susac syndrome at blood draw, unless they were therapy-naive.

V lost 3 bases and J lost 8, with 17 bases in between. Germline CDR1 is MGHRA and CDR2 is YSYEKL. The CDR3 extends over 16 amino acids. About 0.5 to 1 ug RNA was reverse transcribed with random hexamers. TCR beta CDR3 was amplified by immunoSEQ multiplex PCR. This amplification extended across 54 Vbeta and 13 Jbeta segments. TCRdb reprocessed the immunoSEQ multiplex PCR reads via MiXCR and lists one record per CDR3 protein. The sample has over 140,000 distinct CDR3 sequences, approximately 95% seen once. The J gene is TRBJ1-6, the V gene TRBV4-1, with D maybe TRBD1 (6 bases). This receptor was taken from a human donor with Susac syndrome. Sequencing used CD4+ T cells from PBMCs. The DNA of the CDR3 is TGCGCCAGCAGCCATCACTCGGGGGACAACGATTCACCCCTCCACTTT. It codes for CASSHHSGDNDSPLHF.